This is a list of T cell receptor beta chains from one sample in a study of cytotoxic CD8 clonotypes in ibrutinib-treated CLL. Sequenced by immunoSEQ multiplex PCR; TCRdb stores in-frame clones only, minus some. The table includes some 160,000 clones, about 80% detected once. Sample: PBMCs, taken after 12 months of ibrutinib treatment. All receptors come from a human donor with chronic lymphocytic leukemia. Both conserved end residues are part of each CDR3. Fields, in order: clone size, V gene, D gene, J gene, CDR3 protein, CDR3 DNA. The D gene is left open where the match is weak. Size is omitted from some rows. Given values are once, few, many or a class for expanded clones.

abundance: NA
v_gene: TRBV6-5
d_gene: TRBD2
j_gene: TRBJ2-7
CDR3aa: CASSGPTSGFEQYF
CDR3nt: TGTGCCAGCAGTGGCCCCACTAGCGGTTTCGAGCAGTACTTC

abundance: NA
v_gene: TRBV19
d_gene: NA
j_gene: TRBJ2-1
CDR3aa: CASSIDTGTRPSSYNEQFF
CDR3nt: TGTGCCAGTAGTATAGATACCGGGACCCGGCCAAGCTCCTACAATGAGCAGTTCTTC

abundance: NA
v_gene: TRBV7-7
d_gene: NA
j_gene: TRBJ2-5
CDR3aa: CASSPNAAGETQYF
CDR3nt: TGTGCCAGCAGCCCCAACGCTGCGGGGGAGACCCAGTACTTC

abundance: NA
v_gene: TRBV2
d_gene: NA
j_gene: TRBJ1-4
CDR3aa: CATTRLRGEKLFF
CDR3nt: TGTGCCACCACTAGGCTACGGGGTGAAAAACTGTTTTTT

abundance: NA
v_gene: TRBV10-3
d_gene: TRBD1
j_gene: TRBJ1-1
CDR3aa: CAISVGGGEGTEAFF
CDR3nt: TGTGCCATCAGTGTTGGAGGGGGCGAAGGTACTGAAGCTTTCTTT

abundance: once
v_gene: TRBV7-3
d_gene: NA
j_gene: TRBJ2-3
CDR3aa: CASSLARASTDTQYF
CDR3nt: TGTGCCAGCAGCTTAGCGCGGGCCTCAACAGATACGCAGTATTTT

abundance: NA
v_gene: TRBV29-1
d_gene: NA
j_gene: TRBJ1-1
CDR3aa: CSVGRGTEAFF
CDR3nt: TGCAGCGTTGGCCGGGGGACTGAAGCTTTCTTT

abundance: NA
v_gene: TRBV7-9
d_gene: NA
j_gene: TRBJ2-5
CDR3aa: CASSFRRRSNQETQYF
CDR3nt: TGTGCCAGCAGCTTTAGAAGGCGTTCCAACCAAGAGACCCAGTACTTC

abundance: NA
v_gene: TRBV28
d_gene: TRBD1
j_gene: TRBJ2-7
CDR3aa: CASSSRRLQGAREQYF
CDR3nt: TGTGCCAGCAGTTCTCGGCGTCTCCAGGGGGCCCGGGAGCAGTACTTC

abundance: once
v_gene: TRBV19
d_gene: NA
j_gene: TRBJ1-1
CDR3aa: CASSKEVDSVLDTEAFF
CDR3nt: TGTGCCAGTAGTAAGGAAGTGGACAGCGTCCTGGACACTGAAGCTTTCTTT

abundance: NA
v_gene: TRBV5-5
d_gene: NA
j_gene: TRBJ2-7
CDR3aa: CASSLQPGLATYEQYF
CDR3nt: TGTGCCAGCAGCTTACAACCGGGACTCGCGACCTACGAGCAGTACTTC

abundance: NA
v_gene: TRBV11-3
d_gene: TRBD1
j_gene: TRBJ2-7
CDR3aa: CASSDRDRGSYEQYF
CDR3nt: TGTGCCAGCAGCGACCGGGACAGGGGCTCCTACGAGCAGTACTTC

abundance: NA
v_gene: TRBV3-2
d_gene: NA
j_gene: TRBJ2-1
CDR3aa: CARYHEQFF
CDR3nt: TGTGCCAGGTACCATGAGCAGTTCTTC

abundance: NA
v_gene: TRBV5-6
d_gene: NA
j_gene: TRBJ2-7
CDR3aa: CASSPAGAGNHEQYF
CDR3nt: TGTGCCAGCAGCCCTGCTGGGGCAGGGAATCACGAGCAGTACTTC

abundance: NA
v_gene: TRBV5-1
d_gene: TRBD1
j_gene: TRBJ1-2
CDR3aa: CASSQTKGATGYTF
CDR3nt: TGCGCCAGCAGTCAGACCAAGGGGGCAACTGGCTACACCTTC

abundance: NA
v_gene: TRBV27
d_gene: NA
j_gene: TRBJ1-5
CDR3aa: CASSLRGSYSNQPQHF
CDR3nt: TGTGCCAGCAGTTTAAGGGGTTCCTACTCCAATCAGCCCCAGCATTTT

abundance: many
v_gene: TRBV5-1
d_gene: TRBD2
j_gene: TRBJ2-7
CDR3aa: CASSETSGRPAEQYF
CDR3nt: TGCGCCAGCAGCGAGACTAGCGGGAGGCCGGCCGAGCAGTACTTC

abundance: NA
v_gene: TRBV5-1
d_gene: NA
j_gene: TRBJ2-3
CDR3aa: CASSLVDTQYF
CDR3nt: TGCGCCAGCAGCTTGGTAGATACGCAGTATTTT

abundance: NA
v_gene: TRBV7-3
d_gene: TRBD1
j_gene: TRBJ1-5
CDR3aa: CASTPGTGTSAQHF
CDR3nt: TGTGCCAGCACGCCCGGGACAGGGACGTCAGCCCAGCATTTT

abundance: NA
v_gene: TRBV5-6
d_gene: NA
j_gene: TRBJ2-1
CDR3aa: CASSNGRDPRDNEQFF
CDR3nt: TGTGCCAGCAGCAATGGGCGGGACCCTAGAGACAATGAGCAGTTCTTC

abundance: NA
v_gene: TRBV7-3
d_gene: TRBD1
j_gene: TRBJ2-3
CDR3aa: CASSLTPGGSSTDTQYF
CDR3nt: TGTGCCAGCAGCTTAACCCCAGGGGGCTCTAGCACAGATACGCAGTATTTT

abundance: NA
v_gene: TRBV19
d_gene: TRBD2
j_gene: TRBJ2-1
CDR3aa: CASSTSLAANEQFF
CDR3nt: TGTGCCAGTAGTACAAGTCTAGCGGCCAATGAGCAGTTCTTC

abundance: NA
v_gene: TRBV13
d_gene: NA
j_gene: TRBJ2-7
CDR3aa: CASSIFKGAYEQYF
CDR3nt: TGTGCCAGCAGCATATTCAAGGGAGCATACGAGCAGTACTTC

abundance: NA
v_gene: TRBV5-6
d_gene: TRBD1
j_gene: TRBJ1-5
CDR3aa: CASSLQGAVSNQPQHF
CDR3nt: TGTGCCAGCAGCTTGCAGGGGGCGGTGAGCAATCAGCCCCAGCATTTT

abundance: NA
v_gene: TRBV19
d_gene: TRBD1
j_gene: TRBJ2-3
CDR3aa: CASRRPGQGTDTQYF
CDR3nt: TGTGCCAGTAGACGCCCGGGACAGGGCACAGATACGCAGTATTTT

abundance: NA
v_gene: TRBV28
d_gene: NA
j_gene: TRBJ2-7
CDR3aa: CASSTNPGLSYEQYF
CDR3nt: TGTGCCAGCAGTACTAATCCGGGACTGAGCTACGAGCAGTACTTC

abundance: NA
v_gene: TRBV7-9
d_gene: TRBD2
j_gene: TRBJ2-7
CDR3aa: CASSLVSGRIYEQYF
CDR3nt: TGTGCCAGCAGCTTAGTCTCCGGGAGGATATACGAGCAGTACTTC

abundance: few
v_gene: TRBV6-5
d_gene: NA
j_gene: TRBJ1-2
CDR3aa: CASSYMGARPGYTF
CDR3nt: TGTGCCAGCAGTTACATGGGGGCGCGACCTGGCTACACCTTC

abundance: NA
v_gene: TRBV4-1
d_gene: NA
j_gene: TRBJ1-3
CDR3aa: CASSQDQGLVMHKNTIYF
CDR3nt: TGCGCCAGCAGCCAGGACCAGGGTTTAGTTATGCATAAGAACACCATATATTTT

abundance: NA
v_gene: TRBV28
d_gene: NA
j_gene: TRBJ1-2
CDR3aa: CASMAGARKYGYTF
CDR3nt: TGTGCCAGCATGGCAGGGGCTCGGAAATATGGCTACACCTTC

abundance: NA
v_gene: TRBV4-3
d_gene: NA
j_gene: TRBJ1-1
CDR3aa: CASSQDSYGGLTEAFF
CDR3nt: TGCGCCAGCAGCCAAGATTCTTACGGAGGCTTGACTGAAGCTTTCTTT

abundance: NA
v_gene: TRBV7-2
d_gene: TRBD1
j_gene: TRBJ1-2
CDR3aa: CASSMGQGNYGYTF
CDR3nt: TGTGCCAGCAGCATGGGACAGGGTAACTATGGCTACACCTTC

abundance: few
v_gene: TRBV27
d_gene: TRBD1
j_gene: TRBJ2-7
CDR3aa: CASALQGVYEQYF
CDR3nt: TGTGCCAGCGCCTTACAGGGGGTGTACGAGCAGTACTTC